This T cell receptor (beta chain) was sequenced during a study of shared clonotypes between healthy human individuals. This CDR3 contains 14 residues. J was trimmed by 1 base and V by 4 bases; bases with no gene match: 2. The germline CDR1 and CDR2 sequences are SGHRS and YFSETQ. Using immunoSEQ multiplex PCR, the repertoire was profiled, and TCRdb retains in-frame clones only, with some absent. The sample has roughly 2.2 million clones, 85% to 95% seen once. The study separated CD4+ cells into CD45RA+ naive and CD45RA-negative memory subsets. The TCR was taken from a man between 18 and 29 years old in good health. Some clones in this sample may be carry-over from other donors' samples. The chain recombines TRBV5-1 with TRBJ2-3, with 8 positions matching TRBD1. Sequencing used naive CD4+ T cells from PBMCs. As to subset: CD45RA+ positively selected. CDR3 region: CASSVTGGTDTQYF. As DNA, the CDR3 is TGCGCCAGCAGCGTGACAGGGGGCACAGATACGCAGTATTTT.